Detailed here is one T cell receptor beta chain. Its antigen is still unknown. V dropped 6 bases and J dropped 5 bases, with 16 bases sitting between them. Germline assignment: CDR1 LGHNA and CDR2 YSLEER. This CDR3 has 14 amino acids. The data originate from a study of T cell responses to AZD1222 COVID-19 vaccine. Study conclusions and caveats: Samples come after the peak T cell response, not at day 14. The study reported that nearly half of spike-specific TCRs target unmutated variant regions.

TCRdb keeps only in-frame clones here, not all; method: immunoSEQ multiplex PCR. The profile covers around 150,000 clones, with about 90% appearing a single time and under 2.5% taken by the ten largest. This clonotype was obtained from an adult in good health. The V gene is TRBV4-3, the J gene TRBJ1-2; tentative D call: TRBD1 (5 bases). This material consisted of peripheral blood, taken on day 0 of AZD1222 vaccination. This CDR3 reads CASRPGGSGYGYTF. For the CDR3, the DNA is TGCGCCAGCAGGCCCGGGGGTTCGGGATATGGCTACACCTTC.